Listed here are 27 T cell receptor beta chains from one sample, sequenced in a study of blood T cell repertoires in COVID-19. Data came from immunoSEQ multiplex PCR; TCRdb stores just in-frame clones and leaves some out. The sample shows 150,000 to 200,000 clones, 70% to 90% of them seen only once. Sequenced: peripheral blood. The receptor source for this set is a man aged 55 to 70 with active or convalescent COVID-19.

Remarks on this clone: The same CDR3 arises from other DNA sequences in this sample as well. V gene TRBV7-9 combines with J gene TRBJ2-7; D is unclear. CDR3 length equals 13 residues. V was trimmed by 1 base and J by 3 bases, leaving 7 bases between them. Germline V lookup: CDR1 SEHNR, CDR2 FQNEAQ (reference sequence). The CDR3 DNA reads as TGTGCCAGCAGCTTAGACGGCGGCTACGAGCAGTACTTC. This gives the protein CASSLDGGYEQYF.

The gene calls are TRBV2 and TRBJ1-1; D is unclear. In germline, CDR1 is SNHLY, CDR2 FYNNEI. V gave up 6 bases and J gave up 6 bases, with 14 bases separating them. The CDR3 is 13 amino acids. This CDR3 is CASRASMVPEAFF. As DNA, the CDR3 is TGTGCCAGCAGGGCCAGTATGGTACCTGAAGCTTTCTTT.

This clone was picked up a small number of times. V and J are TRBV4-2 and TRBJ1-4, with 8 bases that match TRBD1. Trimming cost V 3 bases and J 9 bases; bases outside gene matches: 9. Germline-derived CDR1 and CDR2 are LGHNA and YNFKEQ. The CDR3 contains 15 residues. CDR3 in DNA: TGTGCCAGCAGCCATCCACAGGGGGGGATGCAAAAACTGTTTTTT. It specifies CASSHPQGGMQKLFF.

The chain employs TRBV6-2 or TRBV6-3 and TRBJ2-1; 7 nucleotides match TRBD1. Trimming at V came to 5 bases and at J to 8 bases, leaving 6 bases not matched to a gene. The germline V gene encodes CDR1 MNHEY and CDR2 SVGEGT. The CDR3 spans 13 residues. The CDR3 DNA follows: TGTGCCAGCAGTCTAAACAGGGGCCATGAGCAGTTCTTC. Translation gives CASSLNRGHEQFF.

This rearrangement joins TRBV5-1 to TRBJ2-1, with 8 positions matching TRBD1. V gave up 4 bases and J gave up 3 bases; unmatched junction bases: 6. Germline CDR1 reads SGHRS; CDR2 reads YFSETQ. This CDR3 region has 15 residues. The CDR3 here is CASSTGTGSYNEQFF. CDR3 sequence (DNA): TGCGCCAGCAGCACCGGGACAGGAAGCTACAATGAGCAGTTCTTC.

The rearrangement links TRBV5-6 to TRBJ1-2, with 10 bases aligning to TRBD1. The CDR3 length is 15 residues. Germline V gene lookup returns CDR1 SGHDT and CDR2 YYEEEE. J gave up 2 bases and V 3 bases, and 4 bases lay outside the gene matches. CDR3 DNA sequence: TGTGCCAGCAGCTCGGACAGGGGGAGGAACTATGGCTACACCTTC. Encoded protein: CASSSDRGRNYGYTF.

The chain couples TRBV5-1 to TRBJ1-1; D not certain. V was shortened by 3 bases and J by 4 bases, with 10 bases between the two germline ends. Germline lookup yields CDR1 SGHRS and CDR2 YFSETQ. CDR3 size: 13 residues. The CDR3: CASSYSLSTEAFF. As DNA, the CDR3 is TGCGCCAGCAGCTATTCCCTTTCCACTGAAGCTTTCTTT.

Only one count was recorded for this clone. The chain couples TRBV2 to TRBJ1-1; D perhaps matches TRBD1 (5 bases). V was clipped by 6 bases and J by 0 bases, with 14 bases between them. Germline V gene sequence: CDR1 SNHLY, CDR2 FYNNEI. The CDR3 is made up of 15 amino acids. The CDR3 DNA follows: TGTGCCAGCAGGGGGGGTAGTCCCCTGAACACTGAAGCTTTCTTT. This codes for CASRGGSPLNTEAFF.

The chain is built from TRBV5-1 and TRBJ1-4; 8 bases line up with TRBD1. The germline CDR1 and CDR2 sequences are SGHRS and YFSETQ. V was pared by 4 bases and J by 3 bases, with 5 bases of the junction left unmatched. The CDR3 runs to 15 residues. CDR3: CASSIGQGANEKLFF. The DNA of the CDR3 is TGCGCCAGCAGCATTGGACAGGGAGCTAATGAAAAACTGTTTTTT.

The V gene is TRBV15, the J gene TRBJ2-1; D is uncertain. CDR1 and CDR2 from the germline V gene are LNHNV and YYDKDF (reference sequence). CDR3 size: 12 residues. Trimming left V 0 bases short and J 6 bases short, with 3 bases between. CDR3 protein: CATSRDINEQFF. Written as DNA, the CDR3 is TGTGCCACCAGCAGAGACATCAATGAGCAGTTCTTC.

Remarks on this clone: Other nucleotide sequences from this sample produce the same CDR3. CDR3 DNA sequence: TGCGCCAGCTCTCCAGGGATAGGTGAGACCCAGTACTTC. Its translation: CASSPGIGETQYF. The rearrangement joins TRBV5-1 to TRBJ2-5, with D maybe TRBD1 (5 bases). Germline V gene data show CDR1 as SGHRS and CDR2 as YFSETQ. Trimming removed 7 bases at V and 5 bases at J, with 15 bases between. The length of the CDR3 is 13 residues.

This sequence joins TRBV3-1 (or the pseudogene TRBV3-2) and TRBJ1-4; a weak D match, TRBD1 (5 bases). There are 12 residues in the CDR3. Germline V CDR1 and CDR2: LGHDT, YNNKEL (reference sequence). Trimming shortened V by 4 bases and J by 8 bases, and 8 bases separated the two germline ends. DNA of the CDR3: TGTGCCAGCAGCCGAAACAGGGAAAAACTGTTTTTT. Translation: CASSRNREKLFF.

The chain links TRBV11-2 to TRBJ1-1; 9 nucleotides match TRBD1. Germline V gives CDR1 SGHAT, CDR2 FQNNGV. J lost 4 bases, V lost 0 bases, and 3 bases had no gene match. There are 15 residues in the CDR3. This chain's CDR3 is CASSLDETGGTEAFF. The CDR3 bases are TGTGCCAGCAGCTTAGACGAGACAGGGGGCACTGAAGCTTTCTTT.

Only one count was recorded for this clone. The chain is built from TRBV3-1 (or the pseudogene TRBV3-2) and TRBJ2-3; 7 bases match TRBD2. The germline CDR1 and CDR2 sequences are LGHDT and YNNKEL (reference sequence). V gave up 5 bases and J gave up 3 bases; unmatched junction bases: 8. CDR3 size: 15 residues. The CDR3 region is CASSEKVGGTDTQYF. The CDR3 region has the DNA TGTGCCAGCAGCGAGAAGGTGGGGGGGACAGATACGCAGTATTTT.

CDR3 sequence reads: CASSLLGAGEETQYF. As DNA, the CDR3 is TGTGCCAGCAGTTTACTGGGAGCGGGGGAAGAGACCCAGTACTTC. The chain uses TRBV27 and TRBJ2-5; TRBD2 agrees at 8 bases. With 2 bases clipped from V and 3 bases from J, the junction kept 5 bases outside the gene matches. There are 15 residues in the CDR3. Germline CDR1 is MNHEY and CDR2 is SMNVEV (reference sequence).

This clone was seen a few times. The chain has TRBV9 and TRBJ1-3; TRBD1 might be the D (5 bases). This CDR3 comprises 14 residues. Germline V gives CDR1 SGDLS, CDR2 YYNGEE. Between the trimmed V and J ends, which lost 2 bases and 2 bases, there was a span of 8 bases. The CDR3 loop reads CASSVTVTGNTIYF. CDR3 nucleotide sequence: TGTGCCAGCAGCGTGACAGTAACTGGAAACACCATATATTTT.

The rearrangement uses TRBV18 and TRBJ2-3; D ambiguous. Trimming removed 3 bases from V and 1 base from J, with 11 bases in between. In germline, CDR1 is KGHSH, CDR2 LQKENI. This CDR3 spans 15 amino acids. This CDR3 is CASSPTREGTDTQYF. The CDR3, as DNA: TGTGCCAGCTCACCGACACGAGAAGGCACAGATACGCAGTATTTT.

V and J are TRBV11-2 and TRBJ1-5, with D uncertain. Per germline, CDR1 SGHAT and CDR2 FQNNGV. The ends were cut back, 0 bases at V and 3 bases at J, with 9 bases in the middle. This CDR3 has 15 amino acids. CDR3 residues: CASSLEGRNNQPQHF. CDR3 bases: TGTGCCAGCAGCTTAGAAGGGAGGAACAATCAGCCCCAGCATTTT. The full variable domain, in which reference TRBV11-2 and TRBJ1-5 provide the parts outside the CDR3, is EAGVAQSPRYKIIEKRQSVAFWCNPISGHATLYWYQQILGQGPKLLIQFQNNGVVDDSQLPKDRFSAERLKGVDSTLKIQPAKLEDSAVYLCASSLEGRNNQPQHFGDGTRLSIL.

This chain connects TRBV3-1 (or the pseudogene TRBV3-2) to TRBJ1-1; possible D gene TRBD1, 6 bases. Trimming left V 3 bases short and J 6 bases short, with 8 bases between. The CDR3 sequence is 12 residues long. In germline, CDR1 is LGHDT, CDR2 YNNKEL (reference sequence). CDR3 loop: CASSQGAAEAFF. The CDR3 DNA is TGTGCCAGCAGCCAGGGGGCGGCTGAAGCTTTCTTT.

This rearrangement joins TRBV3-1 (or the pseudogene TRBV3-2) to TRBJ2-1, with D uncertain. This CDR3 is 14 amino acids long. V was cut by 4 bases and J by 6 bases, with 13 bases left in between. Germline values: CDR1 LGHDT, CDR2 YNNKEL (reference sequence). The CDR3, as DNA: TGTGCCAGCAGCCTTCTATATGCCCGCAATGAGCAGTTCTTC. Translated, it gives CASSLLYARNEQFF.

The chain links TRBV5-1 to TRBJ1-2; D is possibly TRBD1 (6 bases). Germline CDR1 SGHRS, CDR2 YFSETQ. Trimming took 7 bases from V and 6 from J, leaving 13 bases between them. The length of the CDR3 is 12 residues. CDR3 region: CASFDNRDGYTF. The DNA for the CDR3 is TGCGCCAGCTTCGATAACAGGGATGGCTACACCTTC.

The genes are TRBV5-1 and TRBJ1-5; tentative D call: TRBD1 (6 bases). Germline loops: CDR1 SGHRS, CDR2 YFSETQ. V was trimmed by 2 bases and J by 0 bases, leaving 12 bases between them. CDR3 length equals 16 residues. The CDR3 nucleotides read TGCGCCAGCAGCTTAGGGGACACTCTTAGCAATCAGCCCCAGCATTTT. Protein product: CASSLGDTLSNQPQHF.

The CDR3 loop is CASSYRWTGTGSDTIYF. For the CDR3, the DNA is TGTGCCAGCAGCTATCGATGGACAGGGACAGGGTCAGACACCATATATTTT. The V and J genes are TRBV5-4 and TRBJ1-3; TRBD1 matches 9 bases. The CDR3 has 17 residues. Germline CDR1 and CDR2: SGHNT and YYREEE (reference sequence). Trimming at V came to 3 bases and at J to 8 bases, leaving 15 bases not matched to a gene.

This clone was seen a few times. J is TRBJ1-2 and V is TRBV5-1, with D tentatively TRBD1 (6 bases). Germline CDR1 reads SGHRS; CDR2 reads YFSETQ. Trimming shortened V by 0 bases and J by 6 bases, and 15 bases separated the two germline ends. The CDR3 covers 15 residues. The CDR3 sequence: CASSLEDSQVDGYTF. The CDR3 DNA follows: TGCGCCAGCAGCTTGGAGGACAGCCAGGTCGATGGCTACACCTTC.

V usage is TRBV3-1 (or the pseudogene TRBV3-2) and J usage is TRBJ1-3; 7 bases align to TRBD1. Germline trimming cut 1 base from V and 3 bases from J; bases unmatched to any gene: 6. There are 16 residues in the CDR3. Germline V gene lookup returns CDR1 LGHDT and CDR2 YNNKEL (reference sequence). CDR3 coding DNA: TGTGCCAGCAGCCAAGCAGGGGGAAGTGGTGGAAACACCATATATTTT. It yields the protein CASSQAGGSGGNTIYF.

V gene TRBV18 combines with J gene TRBJ2-7; maybe TRBD1 (6 bases). Looked up from germline, CDR1 is KGHSH and CDR2 is LQKENI. Between the trimmed V and J ends, which lost 2 bases and 1 base, there was a span of 9 bases. This CDR3 is 14 amino acids long. CDR3 in amino acids: CASSPGQRSYEQYF. For the CDR3, the DNA is TGTGCCAGCTCACCAGGACAGCGATCCTACGAGCAGTACTTC.

This chain uses TRBV2 with TRBJ2-7, with TRBD2 matching over 13 bases. Germline-derived CDR1 and CDR2 are SNHLY and FYNNEI. This CDR3 comprises 14 residues. Trimming took 7 bases from V and 6 from J; bases not matched to a gene: 6. CDR3: CASIEGTSGVEQYF. CDR3 DNA sequence: TGTGCCAGCATTGAGGGGACTAGCGGGGTCGAGCAGTACTTC. The whole variable domain, filled in from reference TRBV2 and TRBJ2-7, reads EPEVTQTPSHQVTQMGQEVILRCVPISNHLYFYWYRQILGQKVEFLVSFYNNEISEKSEIFDDQFSVERPDGSNFTLKIRSTKLEDSAMYFCASIEGTSGVEQYFGPGTRLTVT.